This T cell receptor beta chain was documented in a study of blood T cell repertoires in COVID-19. Trimming took 5 bases from V and 3 from J, leaving 17 bases between them. Germline lookup yields CDR1 LNHDA and CDR2 SQIVND (reference sequence). The CDR3 loop spans 15 amino acids. Some clones are missing from TCRdb's copy, which holds only in-frame ones; the method was immunoSEQ multiplex PCR. The top ten hold roughly 2.5% of the sample, which has about 280,000 clones, 85% seen once. Sequenced material: PBMCs or T cells enriched from blood (not recorded which). The receptor was isolated from a woman aged 45 to 65 who had recovered from COVID-19. This sequence joins TRBV19 and TRBJ2-7; D gene unclear. The CDR3 region has the DNA TGTGCCAGTAGTCCTCGGCACCGGCGGTTCTACGAGCAGTACTTC. Translated: CASSPRHRRFYEQYF.